This T cell receptor (beta chain) was sequenced during a study of regulatory T cells in long-lasting Graves disease. Whole-study findings and limits: The TCR repertoire of persistent Graves' patients was less diverse than that of newly diagnosed ones. Study of thyroid tissue was not done, with only peripheral blood studied.

Arm-PCR of CDR3 regions and iRepertoire HTBI primers were used to build TCR beta libraries. TCRdb reprocessed the multiplex PCR reads via MiXCR and lists one record per CDR3 protein. The sample holds 450,000 to 500,000 distinct CDR3 sequences; about 17% are singletons and the top ten take 10% to 15%. This clonotype has a count of ten or more. Its antigen is currently unknown. The time point: newly diagnosed GD, antithyroid drugs for less than 3 months. Generation of the TCR library employed RNA extracted from PBMCs. The CDR3 is made up of 13 amino acids. Trimming removed 7 bases at V and 4 bases at J, with 13 bases between. These records were also assigned to another study, of T cells in Graves' hyperthyroidism and ophthalmopathy. That investigation notes: TCR CDR3 regions were first amplified by RT-PCR with HTBI primers. The model's output predicted ophthalmopathy at a median of roughly 6.9 months prior to onset.

The chain recombines TRBV12-3 or TRBV12-4 with TRBJ1-1; D is possibly TRBD1 (6 bases). The receptor was isolated from a man aged 35 to 55 with Graves disease. This specimen consisted of peripheral blood mononuclear cells (PBMCs), obtained at new diagnosis, from a patient treated with antithyroid drugs. DNA of the CDR3: TGTGCCAGCAAGGGGGAGGTTAGCACTGAAGCTTTCTTT. Translating gives CASKGEVSTEAFF.